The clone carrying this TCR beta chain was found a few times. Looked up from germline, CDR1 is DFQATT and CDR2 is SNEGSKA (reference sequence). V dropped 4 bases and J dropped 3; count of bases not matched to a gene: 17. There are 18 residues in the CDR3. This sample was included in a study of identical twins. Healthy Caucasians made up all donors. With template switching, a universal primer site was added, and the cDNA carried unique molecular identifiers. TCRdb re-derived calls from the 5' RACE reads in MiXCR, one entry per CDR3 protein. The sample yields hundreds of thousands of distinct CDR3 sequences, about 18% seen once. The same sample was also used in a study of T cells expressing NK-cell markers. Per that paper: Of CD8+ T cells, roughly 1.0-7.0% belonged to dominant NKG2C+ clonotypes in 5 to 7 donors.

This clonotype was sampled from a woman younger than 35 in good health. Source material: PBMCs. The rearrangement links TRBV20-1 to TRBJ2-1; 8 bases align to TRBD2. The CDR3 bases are TGCAGTGCTACTGCCATTGGGGGCCTAGCGGGTCTCTACAATGAGCAGTTCTTC. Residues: CSATAIGGLAGLYNEQFF.